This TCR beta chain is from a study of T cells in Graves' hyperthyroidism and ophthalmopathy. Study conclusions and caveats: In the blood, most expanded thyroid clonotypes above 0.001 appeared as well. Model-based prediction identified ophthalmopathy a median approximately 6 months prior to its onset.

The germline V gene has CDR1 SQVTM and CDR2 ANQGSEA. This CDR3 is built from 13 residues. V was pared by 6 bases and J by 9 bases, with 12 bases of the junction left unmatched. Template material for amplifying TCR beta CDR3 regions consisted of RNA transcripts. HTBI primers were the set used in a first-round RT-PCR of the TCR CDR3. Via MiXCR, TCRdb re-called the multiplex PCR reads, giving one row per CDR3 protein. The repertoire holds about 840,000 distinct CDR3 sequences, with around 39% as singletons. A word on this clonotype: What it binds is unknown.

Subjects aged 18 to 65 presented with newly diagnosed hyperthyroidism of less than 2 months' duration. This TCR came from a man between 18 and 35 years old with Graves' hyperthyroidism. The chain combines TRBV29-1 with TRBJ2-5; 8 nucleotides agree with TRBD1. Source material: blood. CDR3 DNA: TGCAGCGTGGGACAGGCAGGGGGGCAGCCCCAGTACTTC. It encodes CSVGQAGGQPQYF.